Listed below are T cell receptor beta chains from one sample, sequenced in a study of shared clonotypes between healthy human individuals. Only in-frame clones appear in the TCRdb table, and some are missing; sequencing was by immunoSEQ multiplex PCR. The data hold roughly 2.2 million clones, with approximately 93% observed a single time. The material sequenced was naive CD4+ T cells from PBMCs. Source of these receptors: a man aged 18 to 30 in good health. Some clones in this sample may be carry-over from other donors' samples. Each CDR3 is given with its conserved first and last residue. A D gene is named only where the DNA matches it firmly. Not all rows give a size; the values are once, few, many and, for expanded clones, a class.

NA	TRBV14	NA	TRBJ2-1	13	CASSSKSYNEQFF	TGTGCCAGCAGCTCGAAGAGCTACAATGAGCAGTTCTTC
NA	TRBV5-6	TRBD2	TRBJ2-3	17	CASSFPAAGGPGDTQYF	TGTGCCAGCAGTTTCCCCGCAGCGGGAGGGCCGGGAGATACGCAGTATTTT
NA	TRBV2	TRBD1	TRBJ1-2	12	CASSRQGQGYTF	TGTGCCAGCAGCCGACAGGGACAAGGCTACACCTTC
NA	TRBV19	NA	TRBJ1-5	15	CASSITGYGNQPQHF	TGTGCCAGTAGTATAACGGGGTATGGCAATCAGCCCCAGCATTTT
NA	TRBV27	NA	TRBJ2-5	14	CASSPTEAQETQYF	TGTGCCAGCAGTCCCACCGAGGCACAAGAGACCCAGTACTTC
NA	TRBV28	TRBD2	TRBJ2-1	17	CASSVGLAVSSYNEQFF	TGTGCCAGCAGTGTGGGACTAGCGGTAAGCTCCTACAATGAGCAGTTCTTC
NA	TRBV5-1	TRBD1	TRBJ2-7	15	CASSFETGGRYEQYF	TGCGCCAGCAGCTTCGAGACAGGGGGTCGCTACGAGCAGTACTTC
NA	TRBV5-1	NA	TRBJ2-7	15	CASSLGLANYYEQYF	TGCGCCAGCAGCTTGGGGCTAGCGAATTACTACGAGCAGTACTTC
NA	TRBV18	TRBD1	TRBJ2-3	15	CASSKGQGGTDTQYF	TGTGCCAGCTCTAAGGGACAGGGGGGCACAGATACGCAGTATTTT
once	TRBV2	NA	TRBJ2-7	14	CATQGVQGIDEQYF	TGTGCCACCCAAGGGGTACAGGGTATTGACGAGCAGTACTTC
NA	TRBV5-1	TRBD2	TRBJ2-3	15	CASRPGLAVTDTQYF	TGCGCCAGCAGACCCGGACTAGCGGTCACAGATACGCAGTATTTT
NA	TRBV7-9	NA	TRBJ2-2	12	CASSYLTGELFF	TGTGCCAGCAGCTACCTCACCGGGGAGCTGTTTTTT
once	TRBV9	TRBD2	TRBJ2-2	18	CASSVPRLAGGVTGELFF	TGTGCCAGCAGCGTACCGAGACTAGCGGGAGGGGTTACCGGGGAGCTGTTTTTT
NA	TRBV9	NA	TRBJ2-5	16	CASSVGGGSVGETQYF	TGTGCCAGCAGCGTAGGTGGTGGGAGTGTAGGAGAGACCCAGTACTTC
NA	TRBV6-5	NA	TRBJ2-7	15	CASSYSGRSLYEQYF	TGTGCCAGCAGTTACTCGGGGCGTTCACTCTACGAGCAGTACTTC
NA	TRBV5-1	NA	TRBJ2-2	18	CASSWGLGGQSNTGELFF	TGCGCCAGCAGCTGGGGGTTGGGCGGGCAGTCGAACACCGGGGAGCTGTTTTTT
once	TRBV10-3	NA	TRBJ1-5	15	CAISEGQSYNQPQHF	TGTGCCATCAGTGAGGGTCAGTCCTACAATCAGCCCCAGCATTTT
NA	TRBV5-1	TRBD2	TRBJ2-7	16	CASSGREREGLYEQYF	TGCGCCAGCAGCGGCAGAGAGCGGGAGGGTTTGTACGAGCAGTACTTC
NA	TRBV7-2	NA	TRBJ2-7	15	CASSFRDASSYEQYF	TGTGCCAGCAGCTTCCGGGACGCGAGCTCCTACGAGCAGTACTTC
NA	TRBV14	NA	TRBJ2-5	13	CASSQAHQETQYF	TGTGCCAGCAGCCAAGCCCACCAAGAGACCCAGTACTTC
NA	TRBV28	TRBD2	TRBJ2-7	15	CASSSSGMSSYEQYF	TGTGCCAGCAGTTCAAGCGGGATGAGCTCCTACGAGCAGTACTTC
NA	TRBV7-9	TRBD2	TRBJ2-1	16	CASSPPRGRGSNEQFF	TGTGCCAGCAGCCCCCCCCGCGGGAGGGGAAGCAATGAGCAGTTCTTC
NA	TRBV28	TRBD1	TRBJ2-7	14	CASTEGQGTNEQYF	TGTGCCAGCACCGAGGGACAGGGGACCAACGAGCAGTACTTC
NA	TRBV7-2	NA	TRBJ2-2	13	CASTPKSAGELFF	TGTGCCAGCACCCCTAAATCTGCCGGGGAGCTGTTTTTT
NA	TRBV7-7	TRBD1	TRBJ2-2	16	CASSGPPGQGPGELFF	TGTGCCAGCAGCGGACCCCCGGGACAGGGGCCCGGGGAGCTGTTTTTT
few	TRBV6-6	TRBD1	TRBJ1-1	16	CASSPRTGGRKTEAFF	TGTGCCAGCAGCCCCCGGACAGGGGGGAGGAAGACTGAAGCTTTCTTT
NA	TRBV30	NA	TRBJ1-5	13	CAWSAGGGQPQHF	TGTGCCTGGAGTGCCGGAGGAGGTCAGCCCCAGCATTTT
once	TRBV11-2	TRBD2	TRBJ2-3	14	CASSSTSGTDTQYF	TGTGCCAGCAGCTCTACTAGCGGCACAGATACGCAGTATTTT
NA	TRBV6-6	TRBD2	TRBJ2-1	15	CASSLTSGNYNEQFF	TGTGCCAGCAGCTTAACTAGCGGGAACTACAATGAGCAGTTCTTC
once	TRBV7-6	NA	TRBJ2-1	15	CASSEGGARYNEQFF	TGTGCCAGCAGTGAGGGGGGGGCGCGTTACAATGAGCAGTTCTTC
NA	TRBV4-3	NA	TRBJ1-1	15	CASSLLSGMATEAFF	TGCGCCAGCAGCCTCCTATCAGGGATGGCGACTGAAGCTTTCTTT
NA	TRBV11-2	NA	TRBJ2-3	13	CASRKAGADTQYF	TGTGCCAGCAGGAAGGCCGGGGCAGATACGCAGTATTTT